Sequencing of this T cell receptor beta chain was carried out in a study of cytotoxic CD8 clonotypes in ibrutinib-treated CLL. The germline CDR1 and CDR2 sequences are SNHLY and FYNNEI. The V gene lost 4 bases and the J gene lost 4 bases, with 7 bases spanning the gap. This CDR3 comprises 13 residues. The table came from immunoSEQ multiplex PCR; TCRdb's copy has only in-frame clones and leaves some out. The sample records 50,000 to 65,000 clones, 65% to 75% being singletons. This chain joins TRBV2 and TRBJ2-2, with D possibly TRBD2 on 5 matching bases. This clonotype was obtained from a human donor with chronic lymphocytic leukemia. The sample consisted of PBMCs, taken after 12 months of ibrutinib treatment. The CDR3 loop is CASSVEVTGELFF. The CDR3, as DNA: TGTGCCAGCAGTGTGGAGGTCACCGGGGAGCTGTTTTTT.